These 28 T cell receptor beta chains were sequenced from one sample in a study of blood T cell repertoires in COVID-19. TCRdb keeps only in-frame clones here, not all; method: immunoSEQ multiplex PCR. The sample has about 67,000 clones; over 80% are singletons. Sample: peripheral blood. All receptors derive from a human donor in a cohort sampled during active COVID-19.

The CDR3 here is CASSGGEKLYEQYF. The CDR3 DNA reads TGTGCCAGCAGCGGCGGAGAAAAACTCTACGAGCAGTACTTC. This chain connects TRBV6-2 or TRBV6-3 to TRBJ2-7, with no clear D. The CDR3 loop spans 14 amino acids. Trimming cost V 6 bases and J 3 bases, with 15 bases left between them. CDR1 and CDR2 from the germline V gene are MNHEY and SVGEGT.

This clone has just one count. The V call is TRBV4-1, the J call TRBJ1-4, with D possibly TRBD1 on 6 matching bases. V lost 1 base, J lost 1 base, and 16 bases lay in between. The CDR3 loop spans 18 amino acids. Germline CDR1 reads MGHRA; CDR2 reads YSYEKL. The CDR3 is CASSQAQGFSRTNEKLFF. In DNA form, the CDR3 reads TGCGCCAGCAGCCAAGCCCAGGGGTTCTCACGAACTAATGAAAAACTGTTTTTT.

V is TRBV14 and J is TRBJ2-2; 7 bases agree with TRBD1. CDR1 and CDR2 from the germline V gene are SGHDN and FVKESK. V shed 4 bases and J 6 bases; nucleotides not matched to a gene: 5. The CDR3 has 14 amino acids. CDR3 sequence reads: CASSLQGTAGELFF. The CDR3 region has the DNA TGTGCCAGCAGCCTACAGGGGACAGCCGGGGAGCTGTTTTTT. The full variable domain, rest sourced from reference TRBV14 and TRBJ2-2, is EAGVTQFPSHSVIEKGQTVTLRCDPISGHDNLYWYRRVMGKEIKFLLHFVKESKQDESGMPNNRFLAERTGGTYSTLKVQPAELEDSGVYFCASSLQGTAGELFFGEGSRLTVL.

This chain links TRBV2 with TRBJ2-5, with D possibly being TRBD2 (6 bases). The germline V gene encodes CDR1 SNHLY and CDR2 FYNNEI. The CDR3 length is 11 residues. V lost 8 bases, J lost 2 bases, and 6 bases lay in between. The CDR3 DNA reads TGTGCCAGCGGGGGGCAAGAGACCCAGTACTTC. Protein sequence: CASGGQETQYF.

This clone has only one observation. The J gene is TRBJ2-7, the V gene TRBV5-1; D perhaps matches TRBD2 (5 bases). Germline CDR1 and CDR2: SGHRS and YFSETQ. The CDR3 runs 12 residues. The V end lost 6 bases, the J end lost 0 bases, and 7 bases lay between the germline ends. This CDR3 is CASTGSSYEQYF. The CDR3 region has the DNA TGCGCCAGCACGGGAAGCTCCTACGAGCAGTACTTC.

This rearrangement joins TRBV30 to TRBJ1-4; unclear D gene. Germline CDR1 is GTSNPN and CDR2 is SVGIG (reference sequence). This CDR3 is built from 13 residues. V was trimmed by 4 bases and J by 12 bases, leaving 18 bases between them. The CDR3 spells CAWNNHGGRELFF. The CDR3, as DNA: TGTGCCTGGAACAACCACGGAGGGAGGGAACTGTTTTTT.

The genes are TRBV19 and TRBJ1-1; 9 bases are shared with TRBD1. From germline, CDR1 is LNHDA and CDR2 SQIVND (reference sequence). V lost 6 bases, J lost 4 bases, and 6 bases stayed unmatched. This CDR3 comprises 14 residues. The CDR3 nucleotides are TGTGCCAGTAGACACAGGGGGCGCGGCACTGAAGCTTTCTTT. Translated, it gives CASRHRGRGTEAFF.

The V gene is TRBV18, the J gene TRBJ1-6, with 8 bases identical to TRBD1. This CDR3 spans 15 amino acids. V lost 5 bases and J lost 10; bases outside the gene matches: 10. From germline, CDR1 is KGHSH and CDR2 LQKENI. CDR3 amino acids: CASSRTGTVNSPLHF. The CDR3 coding sequence is TGTGCCAGCTCAAGGACAGGGACGGTCAACTCACCCCTCCACTTT.

The V call is TRBV28, the J call TRBJ1-4, with 9 bases matching TRBD1. CDR3 size: 14 residues. Germline assignment: CDR1 MDHEN and CDR2 SYDVKM. Losses at the gene ends were 5 bases for V and 7 bases for J; bases not matched to a gene: 5. The CDR3 loop reads CASSRDRVGEKLFF. CDR3 bases: TGTGCCAGCAGTCGGGACAGGGTGGGTGAAAAACTGTTTTTT.

The chain is built from TRBV2 and TRBJ1-4; 9 bases are a match to TRBD1. The germline gives CDR1 SNHLY, CDR2 FYNNEI. CDR3 length: 14 amino acids. J was trimmed by 8 bases and V by 6 bases; bases with no gene match: 7. CDR3 sequence: CASRSRDRVEKLFF. The CDR3 DNA sequence: TGTGCCAGCAGGAGTCGGGACAGGGTCGAAAAACTGTTTTTT.

The chain employs TRBV5-5 and TRBJ2-2; possibly TRBD1 for D (6 bases). This CDR3 is built from 14 residues. V was shortened by 3 bases and J by 1 base, with 7 bases between the two germline ends. Germline V gene sequence: CDR1 SGHKS, CDR2 YYEKEE (reference sequence). The CDR3 loop reads CASSWDKNTGELFF. CDR3 sequence (DNA): TGTGCCAGCAGCTGGGACAAGAACACCGGGGAGCTGTTTTTT.

This sequence joins TRBV7-3 and TRBJ2-5, with 7 bases aligning to TRBD2. Looked up from germline, CDR1 is SGHTA and CDR2 is FQGTGA. The CDR3 covers 14 residues. J was trimmed by 5 bases and V by 5 bases; bases with no gene match: 8. The CDR3 coding sequence is TGTGCCAGCAGCAAGATGGGGGGGTTGGAGACCCAGTACTTC. Amino acid sequence: CASSKMGGLETQYF. Based on the CDR3 plus reference TRBV7-3 and TRBJ2-5, the full variable domain is GAGVSQTPSNKVTEKGKYVELRCDPISGHTALYWYRQSLGQGPEFLIYFQGTGAADDSGLPNDRFFAVRPEGSVSTLKIQRTERGDSAVYLCASSKMGGLETQYFGPGTRLLVL.

This clone was found once. This sequence joins TRBV7-9 and TRBJ1-1, with D perhaps matching TRBD1 (5 bases). CDR1 is SEHNR and CDR2 is FQNEAQ in the germline V gene (reference sequence). The CDR3 is made up of 15 amino acids. V was pared by 5 bases and J by 1 base, with 14 bases between. Here the CDR3 DNA reads TGTGCCAGCAGCCGAGCCGGGGGTCAGAACACTGAAGCTTTCTTT. This gives the protein CASSRAGGQNTEAFF.

The chain employs TRBV5-4 and TRBJ2-2, with D perhaps TRBD2 (6 bases). The CDR3 runs 15 residues. V dropped 1 base and J dropped 0 bases, with 7 bases sitting between them. The germline V gene has CDR1 SGHNT and CDR2 YYREEE (reference sequence). In DNA form, the CDR3 reads TGTGCCAGCAGCTTGACGGGGGCGAACACCGGGGAGCTGTTTTTT. This encodes CASSLTGANTGELFF. Full variable domain (rest looked up from reference TRBV5-4 and TRBJ2-2): ETGVTQSPTHLIKTRGQQVTLRCSSQSGHNTVSWYQQALGQGPQFIFQYYREEENGRGNFPPRFSGLQFPNYSSELNVNALELDDSALYLCASSLTGANTGELFFGEGSRLTVL.

V usage is TRBV11-2 and J usage is TRBJ2-3; 9 bases align to TRBD2. The V gene's germline CDR1 is SGHAT and CDR2 FQNNGV. The junction had 9 bases not matched to a gene; V was cut back by 5 bases and J by 0 bases. The CDR3 extends over 17 amino acids. The CDR3 reads CASSQTSGGPSTDTQYF. CDR3 DNA: TGTGCCAGCAGCCAGACGAGCGGGGGGCCAAGCACAGATACGCAGTATTTT.

The V gene is TRBV29-1, the J gene TRBJ1-5; a possible D gene is TRBD1 (6 bases). This CDR3 is 12 amino acids long. Trimming took 6 bases from V and 4 from J, leaving 10 bases between them. Germline loops: CDR1 SQVTM, CDR2 ANQGSEA. CDR3 residues: CSVWTANQPQHF. The CDR3 nucleotides read TGCAGCGTATGGACAGCTAATCAGCCCCAGCATTTT.

The V call is TRBV11-2, the J call TRBJ1-2, with 8 bases lining up with TRBD1. This CDR3 region has 14 residues. CDR1 is SGHAT and CDR2 is FQNNGV in the germline V gene. V was clipped by 1 base and J by 9 bases; unmatched bases: 7. The CDR3 coding sequence is TGTGCCAGCAGCTTAGCAGGGGGCGCTTCGAGCTACACCTTC. It specifies CASSLAGGASSYTF.

The sample holds a few counts of this clone. This chain joins TRBV2 and TRBJ2-7; D is perhaps TRBD1 (5 bases). With 6 bases removed from V and 0 bases from J, the gap between germline ends came to 15 bases. The CDR3 sequence is 15 residues long. CDR1 SNHLY and CDR2 FYNNEI come from the germline V gene. The CDR3 sequence: CASSTPGAASYEQYF. For the CDR3, the DNA is TGTGCCAGCAGCACCCCTGGGGCAGCCTCCTACGAGCAGTACTTC.

This chain connects TRBV12-5 to TRBJ1-2, with D unclear. The CDR3 is made up of 13 amino acids. V was shortened by 5 bases and J by 9 bases, with 16 bases between the two germline ends. CDR1 and CDR2 (germline): LGHNT, FRNRAP. As DNA, the CDR3 is TGTGCTAGTGGTGTTGACGGGTTCCGACGCTACACCTTC. Protein: CASGVDGFRRYTF.

V and J are TRBV29-1 and TRBJ2-3, with D hard to call. The CDR3 totals 10 residues. The V and J ends lost 6 bases and 8 bases respectively, with 9 bases between them. Per the germline V gene, CDR1 is SQVTM and CDR2 is ANQGSEA. The CDR3 region is CSVRQATQYF. The CDR3 coding sequence is TGCAGCGTCCGGCAGGCTACGCAGTATTTT.

The chain links TRBV12-3 or TRBV12-4 to TRBJ1-2; D perhaps matches TRBD1 (6 bases). V was cut by 7 bases and J by 6 bases, with 15 bases left in between. The length of the CDR3 is 13 residues. CDR3: CASTTGTFNGYTF. CDR3 sequence (DNA): TGTGCCAGCACCACAGGGACCTTTAATGGCTACACCTTC.

V usage is TRBV15 and J usage is TRBJ2-1, with 7 bases that match TRBD1. V dropped 1 base and J dropped 9; count of bases not matched to a gene: 6. This CDR3 region has 14 residues. The V gene's germline CDR1 is LNHNV and CDR2 YYDKDF (reference sequence). The CDR3 loop reads CATSRGDSASEQFF. The CDR3 nucleotides are TGTGCCACCAGCAGAGGGGACAGTGCGTCTGAGCAGTTCTTC.

The CDR3 is CASSIRQGRMFF. The CDR3, as DNA: TGTGCCAGCAGTATCCGACAGGGGCGCATGTTTTTT. The chain is built from TRBV28 and TRBJ1-4; TRBD1 aligns across 8 bases. Germline V gene sequence: CDR1 MDHEN, CDR2 SYDVKM. CDR3 length: 12 amino acids. Losses at the gene ends were 5 bases for V and 15 bases for J; bases not matched to a gene: 8.

This rearrangement joins TRBV27 to TRBJ1-5, with 7 bases identical to TRBD1. The CDR3 contains 14 residues. The trim removed 6 bases at V and 7 bases at J, leaving 9 bases unmatched. Per germline, CDR1 MNHEY and CDR2 SMNVEV (reference sequence). The CDR3 loop is CASSNTGDLQPQHF. Here the CDR3 DNA reads TGTGCCAGCAGCAATACAGGGGATTTGCAGCCCCAGCATTTT.

The chain carries TRBV24-1 and TRBJ2-2; 12 bases are shared with TRBD1. The junction had 9 bases not matched to a gene; V was cut back by 4 bases and J by 7 bases. The germline V gene encodes CDR1 KGHDR and CDR2 SFDVKD. The CDR3 totals 17 residues. The CDR3 DNA follows: TGTGCCACCAGTGACCCCCCGGGACAGGGGGCTTACGGGGAGCTGTTTTTT. Translated, it gives CATSDPPGQGAYGELFF.

The V call is TRBV9, the J call TRBJ2-5; 10 bases map to TRBD1. Losses at the gene ends were 4 bases for V and 5 bases for J; bases not matched to a gene: 11. Germline assignment: CDR1 SGDLS and CDR2 YYNGEE. The CDR3 is 16 residues long. CDR3 protein: CASSSDRTGGRETQYF. CDR3 in DNA: TGTGCCAGCAGCTCCGACCGGACAGGGGGAAGGGAGACCCAGTACTTC.

This chain links TRBV27 with TRBJ2-3; D perhaps matches TRBD1 (6 bases). CDR1 is MNHEY and CDR2 is SMNVEV in the germline V gene (reference sequence). The V gene lost 5 bases and the J gene lost 0 bases, with 12 bases spanning the gap. The CDR3 length is 15 residues. The CDR3 loop is CASSRDRFSTDTQYF. In nucleotides, the CDR3 is TGTGCCAGCAGTCGAGACAGGTTTAGCACAGATACGCAGTATTTT.

This clone showed up just once. The chain recombines TRBV7-9 with TRBJ1-2; the D gene is possibly TRBD1 (6 bases). Looked up from germline, CDR1 is SEHNR and CDR2 is FQNEAQ (reference sequence). This CDR3 contains 13 residues. With 3 bases removed from V and 5 bases from J, the gap between germline ends came to 10 bases. The CDR3: CASSFSQGYGYTF. The CDR3 nucleotides read TGTGCCAGCAGCTTTAGCCAGGGGTATGGCTACACCTTC.